This T cell receptor beta chain derives from a study of CD8 T cells in ankylosing spondylitis (dated by TCRdb to the late 2010s). For the study in its entirety: The study profiled T cell receptor beta repertoires in healthy donors and ankylosing spondylitis patients to find disease-linked TCR variants. The whole study cohort included over 85 healthy donors and roughly 24 ankylosing spondylitis patients. Peripheral blood samples were taken, and synovial fluid was additionally collected from ankylosing spondylitis patients. Overall study results and their limits: In peripheral blood, the disease-linked clones were found at relatively low frequencies and had a CD8+ phenotype. According to the report, matched synovial fluid samples from ankylosing spondylitis patients were significantly enriched for the disease-linked clones. Some motif variants were previously reported in synovial fluid and blood of reactive arthritis patients, suggesting common disease-initiation mechanisms. A TCR beta motif made up of eight or nine highly homologous amino acid variants appeared to be characteristic of blood from ankylosing spondylitis patients.

The listed sequencing device is Illumina HiSeq 2500. Quantitative 5'-RACE with molecular barcodes was used to prepare TCR beta libraries. Concerning the study's data processing: Disease-linked TCR variants were identified with a new computational method built on a probabilistic model of VDJ rearrangement. The raw public reads went through TCRdb reprocessing: fastp at Q25, MiXCR clone calling, in-frame beta chains kept. Records with the same CDR3 protein are collapsed into one entry carrying the most frequent genes and DNA. Clone size and V and J calls follow TCRdb, not the original study. The sample profile shows about 330,000 distinct CDR3 sequences; 6.5% to 10% of them were found once. The top ten clonotypes cover just over 14% of the sample. This clonotype was found many times. Its specific antigen is unknown. No base quality values were provided; no much bigger clone lies one nucleotide off. The receptor's source is a male donor with ankylosing spondylitis. Material for sequencing was blood, either unsorted or a sorted T cell fraction (not recorded which).

The nucleotide sequence is TGTGCCAGCAGTATAACCGCGCAGGCGGGCAATCAGCCCCAGCATTTT. Translated, it reads CASSITAQAGNQPQHF. The chain couples TRBV12-3 or TRBV12-4 to TRBJ1-5; the D gene assignment is ambiguous. The cysteine opens and the phenylalanine closes a CDR3 of 16 amino acids. Left in the record is the CDR3 DNA by itself, 48 bases read in frame from the first base. The trim is 5 bases for V and 2 bases for J, with a gap of 16 bases between the germline ends.